The 21 T cell receptor beta chains presented below share a single source sample, sequenced in a study of T cell responses to AZD1222 COVID-19 vaccine. The method was immunoSEQ multiplex PCR; TCRdb's version includes in-frame clones alone and lacks a portion of them. The top ten hold roughly 1.3% of the sample, which has approximately 190,000 clones, 85% to 95% seen once. The sequencing here drew on peripheral blood, taken on day 0 of AZD1222 vaccination. All receptors come from an adult in good health.

The chain has TRBV24-1 and TRBJ1-1; D might be TRBD1 (6 bases). The V gene's germline CDR1 is KGHDR and CDR2 SFDVKD. V was shortened by 4 bases and J by 7 bases, with 12 bases between the two germline ends. The CDR3 covers 13 residues. The DNA for the CDR3 is TGTGCCACCAGTGAGCCAGGGGTTAATGAAGCTTTCTTT. It specifies CATSEPGVNEAFF.

This chain connects TRBV30 to TRBJ1-6; no reliable D call. Germline V gene lookup returns CDR1 GTSNPN and CDR2 SVGIG (reference sequence). V was cut by 1 base and J by 9 bases, with 13 bases left in between. The CDR3 contains 14 residues. In DNA, the CDR3 is TGTGCCTGGAGTGCTGGTACTGAGCCTTCACCCCTCCACTTT. It encodes CAWSAGTEPSPLHF.

The gene calls are TRBV28 and TRBJ1-4, with TRBD1 identical over 8 bases. Germline V gene sequence: CDR1 MDHEN, CDR2 SYDVKM. This CDR3 comprises 15 residues. V dropped 5 bases and J dropped 8; count of bases not matched to a gene: 10. The CDR3 DNA is TGTGCCAGCAGTCTCCCGACAGGGGACCGGGAAAAACTGTTTTTT. It encodes CASSLPTGDREKLFF.

The chain is built from TRBV4-3 and TRBJ2-2; perhaps D is TRBD1 or TRBD2 (6 bases each). The V gene's germline CDR1 is LGHNA and CDR2 YSLEER. The CDR3 extends over 16 amino acids. With 4 bases removed from V and 5 bases from J, the gap between germline ends came to 17 bases. The CDR3: CASSPGGEWRTGELFF. The CDR3 coding sequence is TGCGCCAGCAGCCCCGGGGGCGAGTGGAGGACCGGGGAGCTGTTTTTT.

V usage is TRBV7-3 and J usage is TRBJ2-4; D may correspond to TRBD1 or TRBD2 (5 bases each). This CDR3 contains 15 residues. The germline CDR1 and CDR2 sequences are SGHTA and FQGTGA. Trimming cost V 5 bases and J 6 bases, with 17 bases left between them. The CDR3 loop reads CASSLGLVGTNIQYF. CDR3 coding DNA: TGTGCCAGCAGCCTCGGCTTAGTAGGGACAAACATTCAGTACTTC.

This chain uses TRBV6-2 or TRBV6-3 with TRBJ1-4, with D unclear. Germline-derived CDR1 and CDR2 are MNHEY and SVGEGT. The CDR3 length is 14 residues. The ends were cut back, 6 bases at V and 8 bases at J, with 16 bases in the middle. For the CDR3, the DNA is TGTGCCAGCAGCACCGGACGGGTTGAGGAAAAACTGTTTTTT. Translated, it gives CASSTGRVEEKLFF.

The chain is built from TRBV5-5 and TRBJ2-2, with 10 bases that match TRBD2. The germline gives CDR1 SGHKS, CDR2 YYEKEE (reference sequence). This CDR3 has 16 amino acids. The J segment lost 3 bases and the V segment lost 4 bases, leaving 6 bases of the junction unmatched. The CDR3 nucleotides are TGTGCCAGCAGCCTAAGCGGGGGGGCTTACACCGGGGAGCTGTTTTTT. Encoded protein: CASSLSGGAYTGELFF. Drawing the rest from reference TRBV5-5 and TRBJ2-2, the complete variable domain is DAGVTQSPTHLIKTRGQQVTLRCSPISGHKSVSWYQQVLGQGPQFIFQYYEKEERGRGNFPDRFSARQFPNYSSELNVNALLLGDSALYLCASSLSGGAYTGELFFGEGSRLTVL.

This chain connects TRBV27 to TRBJ2-7, with D maybe TRBD1 (6 bases). Germline V gene data show CDR1 as MNHEY and CDR2 as SMNVEV (reference sequence). This CDR3 has 13 residues. V gave up 3 bases and J gave up 3 bases, with 9 bases separating them. The CDR3 nucleotides are TGTGCCAGCAGTTTCGGACAGATCTACGAGCAGTACTTC. Translation: CASSFGQIYEQYF.

The chain couples TRBV6-6 to TRBJ1-4, with D possibly matching TRBD1 (6 bases). V was cut by 2 bases and J by 7 bases, with 11 bases left in between. The CDR3 runs 14 residues. Germline V gene lookup returns CDR1 MNHNY and CDR2 SVGAGI (reference sequence). This chain's CDR3 is CASSYTRGSEKLFF. The CDR3 bases are TGTGCCAGCAGTTACACTAGGGGGAGTGAAAAACTGTTTTTT.

The chain links TRBV19 to TRBJ1-1; D remains unclear. Per the germline V gene, CDR1 is LNHDA and CDR2 is SQIVND (reference sequence). The CDR3 is made up of 14 amino acids. V was clipped by 3 bases and J by 1 base, with 9 bases between them. CDR3 nucleotides: TGTGCCAGTAGTATTATCGGGAAGAACACTGAAGCTTTCTTT. The encoded protein is CASSIIGKNTEAFF.

The CDR3: CASSQVGTGGGHGYTF. CDR3 DNA sequence: TGCGCCAGCAGCCAAGTAGGAACAGGGGGAGGGCATGGCTACACCTTC. This chain joins TRBV4-3 and TRBJ1-2, with 8 bases fitting TRBD1. The CDR3 has 16 amino acids. With V trimmed by 1 base and J by 6 bases, 10 bases remained unmatched. Germline CDR1 and CDR2: LGHNA and YSLEER.

The chain has TRBV27 and TRBJ1-5; D perhaps matches TRBD1 (5 bases). The CDR3 is 15 amino acids. Trimming shortened V by 2 bases and J by 7 bases, and 15 bases separated the two germline ends. Germline values: CDR1 MNHEY, CDR2 SMNVEV (reference sequence). In nucleotides, the CDR3 is TGTGCCAGCAGTTTAATAGGCCAGGGAGGACAGCCCCAGCATTTT. This sequence encodes CASSLIGQGGQPQHF.

The gene calls are TRBV19 and TRBJ2-2; D is uncertain. The CDR3 spans 11 residues. The V gene lost 3 bases and the J gene lost 7 bases, with 3 bases spanning the gap. CDR1 LNHDA and CDR2 SQIVND come from the germline V gene (reference sequence). The CDR3 DNA reads as TGTGCCAGTAGTATGGTCGGGGAGCTGTTTTTT. It translates to CASSMVGELFF.

Only a few counts were recorded for this clone. The chain combines TRBV6-5 with TRBJ2-7; the D is unclear. CDR3 size: 12 residues. From germline, CDR1 is MNHEY and CDR2 SVGAGI. The ends were cut back, 6 bases at V and 5 bases at J, with 11 bases in the middle. The CDR3 DNA is TGTGCCAGCAGCCAAGGCCCCCACGAGCAGTACTTC. Translated, it gives CASSQGPHEQYF.

This CDR3 reads CASSQDSRLGPQHF. The CDR3 nucleotides read TGTGCCAGCAGCCAAGATAGCAGGTTAGGGCCCCAGCATTTT. This rearrangement joins TRBV3-1 (or the pseudogene TRBV3-2) to TRBJ1-5; D unresolved. This CDR3 region has 14 residues. V was pared by 0 bases and J by 9 bases, with 12 bases between. Germline V gives CDR1 LGHDT, CDR2 YNNKEL (reference sequence).

CDR3 in DNA: TGCGCCAGCAGCCTGACGGACGGACAGGGAGGGGGAACAAAACTGTTTTTT. Translation gives CASSLTDGQGGGTKLFF. The V call is TRBV5-1, the J call TRBJ1-4; 8 nucleotides align to TRBD1. Germline CDR1 SGHRS, CDR2 YFSETQ. V shed 4 bases, J shed 10 bases, and the junction held 18 bases outside the gene matches. This CDR3 spans 17 amino acids.

The chain carries TRBV5-1 and TRBJ1-5; D might be TRBD1 (6 bases). The V and J ends lost 0 bases and 2 bases respectively, with 12 bases between them. The CDR3 is made up of 16 amino acids. Germline V lookup: CDR1 SGHRS, CDR2 YFSETQ. Here the CDR3 DNA reads TGCGCCAGCAGCTTGGGAGGGGGAGGTGGCAATCAGCCCCAGCATTTT. This codes for CASSLGGGGGNQPQHF.

The CDR3 DNA sequence: TGTGCCAGCCTCTACAGGGGGCTCGGGAACACTGAAGCTTTCTTT. This gives the protein CASLYRGLGNTEAFF. The gene calls are TRBV2 and TRBJ1-1, with 9 bases aligning to TRBD1. The germline gives CDR1 SNHLY, CDR2 FYNNEI. The trim removed 8 bases at V and 1 base at J, leaving 8 bases unmatched. This CDR3 has 15 residues.

V and J are TRBV7-8 and TRBJ2-3; D possibly corresponds to TRBD1 (6 bases). There are 18 residues in the CDR3. Trimming pared 5 bases from V and 0 bases from J, leaving 21 bases between. The germline CDR1 and CDR2 sequences are SGHVS and FQNEAQ. CDR3 in amino acids: CASSRSIPTGSSTDTQYF. The CDR3 coding sequence is TGTGCCAGCAGCCGATCGATTCCCACAGGGTCCAGCACAGATACGCAGTATTTT.

The chain couples TRBV19 to TRBJ1-3; 7 nucleotides agree with TRBD1. The germline gives CDR1 LNHDA, CDR2 SQIVND (reference sequence). The CDR3 sequence is 17 residues long. The V gene end was trimmed by 3 bases and the J gene end by 0 bases; junction bases not matched to a gene: 8. CDR3 sequence (DNA): TGTGCCAGTAGTATGGTGAGGGGGCTTAGCTCTGGAAACACCATATATTTT. Its translation: CASSMVRGLSSGNTIYF.

The CDR3, as DNA: TGTGCCAGCAGCCAGGGGTTCGGGGCAGATACGCAGTATTTT. Translation gives CASSQGFGADTQYF. The chain recombines TRBV9 with TRBJ2-3; tentatively, D is TRBD1 (6 bases). Per germline, CDR1 SGDLS and CDR2 YYNGEE. The CDR3 loop spans 14 amino acids. V was pared by 4 bases and J by 4 bases, with 13 bases between.